The 2 T cell receptor beta chains below come from one sample, sequenced in a study of cytomegalovirus exposure and HLA in healthy donors (dated by TCRdb to the late 2010s). Library method: the immunoSEQ multiplex PCR assay. For the multiplex PCR, a mixture combining 60 forward primers for TCR Vbeta segments and 13 reverse primers for TCR Jbeta segments was used. TCRdb mirrors the immuneACCESS table, restricted to in-frame sequences. Some clones are absent from its copies; in checked studies, under half trace to an unresolved V gene, and the reason for the others is unknown. The sample table shows around 150,000 clones, and about 80% are seen once. The top ten hold roughly 10% of the sample. The sequenced sample consisted of PBMCs. The source is a young man in good health and CMV-seropositive.

The chain carries TRBV6-5 and TRBJ2-7, with 10 nucleotides matching TRBD1. Germline V lookup: CDR1 MNHEY, CDR2 SVGAGI. Germline trimming cut 6 bases from V and 5 bases from J; bases unmatched to any gene: 10. The CDR3 consists of 15 residues. The CDR3 bases are TGTGCCAGCAGCCCGGACAGGGGGGGTTTAAACGAGCAGTACTTC. Translating it yields CASSPDRGGLNEQYF.

This clone was counted once. The rearrangement uses TRBV4-2 and TRBJ2-3; D is perhaps TRBD2 (5 bases). Germline assignment: CDR1 LGHNA and CDR2 YNFKEQ. V gave up 0 bases and J gave up 4 bases, with 11 bases separating them. The CDR3 extends over 15 amino acids. CDR3 nucleotide sequence: TGTGCCAGCAGCCAAGATGAACTAGAGGCAGATACGCAGTATTTT. Amino acid sequence: CASSQDELEADTQYF.